This is a list of T cell receptor beta chains from one sample in a study of cytomegalovirus exposure and HLA in healthy donors. Here immunoSEQ multiplex PCR was the method, and the copy in TCRdb shows in-frame clones only, minus some. The sample has approximately 240,000 clones; around 80% are singletons. Sequencing was performed on PBMCs. The receptor source for this set is an older woman in good health and CMV-seropositive. Each CDR3 is given with its conserved first and last residue. The order of the fields is J gene, D gene, V gene, clone size, CDR3 DNA, CDR3 protein. The D gene is left open where the match is weak. Clone size is shown for a subset of rows, as once, few, many or a class of expanded clone.

J gene: TRBJ1-2; D gene: TRBD1; V gene: TRBV7-2; clone size: NA; CDR3 DNA: TGTGCCAGCAGCTCCCCCGGGACAGGGGGTTCCTACACCTTC; CDR3 protein: CASSSPGTGGSYTF
J gene: TRBJ1-1; D gene: NA; V gene: TRBV19; clone size: NA; CDR3 DNA: TGTGCCAGTAGTATGAAAACTGGCGGGAACACTGAAGCTTTCTTT; CDR3 protein: CASSMKTGGNTEAFF
J gene: TRBJ2-5; D gene: NA; V gene: TRBV15; clone size: NA; CDR3 DNA: TGTGCCACCAGCAGAGCTCAGGGAGAGACCCAGTACTTC; CDR3 protein: CATSRAQGETQYF
J gene: TRBJ2-2; D gene: NA; V gene: TRBV27; clone size: few; CDR3 DNA: TGTGCCAGCAGTCTCCGGACGGGAGACACCGGGGAGCTGTTTTTT; CDR3 protein: CASSLRTGDTGELFF
J gene: TRBJ2-2; D gene: NA; V gene: TRBV7-2; clone size: once; CDR3 DNA: TGTGCCAGCAGCTTAATATCCGGGGAGCTGTTTTTT; CDR3 protein: CASSLISGELFF
J gene: TRBJ1-1; D gene: NA; V gene: TRBV5-1; clone size: NA; CDR3 DNA: TGCGCCAGCGGATCAGGGTCCTCGAACACTGAAGCTTTCTTT; CDR3 protein: CASGSGSSNTEAFF
J gene: TRBJ2-4; D gene: NA; V gene: TRBV5-4; clone size: NA; CDR3 DNA: TGTGCCAGCAGCTTGACTGGAGTTAGCATTCAGTACTTC; CDR3 protein: CASSLTGVSIQYF
J gene: TRBJ2-7; D gene: TRBD2; V gene: TRBV6-5; clone size: few; CDR3 DNA: TGTGCCAGCAGTTACTCGATGACGGGAGGGTCCTACGAGCAGTACTTC; CDR3 protein: CASSYSMTGGSYEQYF
J gene: TRBJ1-1; D gene: NA; V gene: TRBV5-1; clone size: NA; CDR3 DNA: TGCGCCAGCAGCTACTCCCCTGAGGTGGTCTCTGAAGCTTTCTTT; CDR3 protein: CASSYSPEVVSEAFF
J gene: TRBJ2-2; D gene: NA; V gene: TRBV4-1; clone size: once; CDR3 DNA: TGCGCCAGCAGACCAGGACAGAACACCGGGGAGCTGTTTTTT; CDR3 protein: CASRPGQNTGELFF
J gene: TRBJ1-1; D gene: TRBD1; V gene: TRBV29-1; clone size: NA; CDR3 DNA: TGCAGCGTTCGGACAGGGGGCGCAACTGAAGCTTTCTTT; CDR3 protein: CSVRTGGATEAFF
J gene: TRBJ2-1; D gene: TRBD2; V gene: TRBV6-1; clone size: NA; CDR3 DNA: TGTGCCATTGTTGGACTAGCGGGGGGAAATGAGCAGTTCTTC; CDR3 protein: CAIVGLAGGNEQFF
J gene: TRBJ2-7; D gene: TRBD1; V gene: TRBV5-4; clone size: NA; CDR3 DNA: TGTGCCAGCAGCTCGGGACAGGGGGCGTTACCCCTCTACGAGCAGTACTTC; CDR3 protein: CASSSGQGALPLYEQYF
J gene: TRBJ2-7; D gene: NA; V gene: TRBV18; clone size: NA; CDR3 DNA: TGTGCCAGCTCACCACCGGGGGGGCGGTACGAGCAGTACTTC; CDR3 protein: CASSPPGGRYEQYF
J gene: TRBJ1-2; D gene: TRBD1; V gene: TRBV30; clone size: NA; CDR3 DNA: TGTGCCTGGAGTCCCCGAGGACAGGCAACTGGTGGCTACACCTTC; CDR3 protein: CAWSPRGQATGGYTF
J gene: TRBJ2-7; D gene: TRBD2; V gene: TRBV19; clone size: NA; CDR3 DNA: TGTGCCAGTAGTATATGGGGGACTACAACATACGAGCAGTACTTC; CDR3 protein: CASSIWGTTTYEQYF
J gene: TRBJ1-1; D gene: NA; V gene: TRBV29-1; clone size: few; CDR3 DNA: TGCAGCGTTGACCGGACAGCTAACACTGAAGCTTTCTTT; CDR3 protein: CSVDRTANTEAFF
J gene: TRBJ2-3; D gene: NA; V gene: TRBV19; clone size: NA; CDR3 DNA: TGTGCCAGTAGTCGCTCGGGACTGAGCACAGATACGCAGTATTTT; CDR3 protein: CASSRSGLSTDTQYF
J gene: TRBJ2-3; D gene: TRBD2; V gene: TRBV10-1; clone size: NA; CDR3 DNA: TGCGCCAGCATCCCGGGACTAGCAACAGATACGCAGTATTTT; CDR3 protein: CASIPGLATDTQYF
J gene: TRBJ1-2; D gene: NA; V gene: TRBV11-2; clone size: NA; CDR3 DNA: TGTGCCAGCAGCCAATGGGAGGGCCTCTATGGCTACACCTTC; CDR3 protein: CASSQWEGLYGYTF
J gene: TRBJ1-3; D gene: NA; V gene: TRBV19; clone size: NA; CDR3 DNA: TGTGCCAGTAGTCTCGGGTATCGTTGGGTCTCCGGAAACACCATATATTTT; CDR3 protein: CASSLGYRWVSGNTIYF
J gene: TRBJ2-1; D gene: TRBD2; V gene: TRBV7-8; clone size: NA; CDR3 DNA: TGTGCCAGCAGCGGACTAGCGGGAGTCGGGAATGAGCAGTTCTTC; CDR3 protein: CASSGLAGVGNEQFF
J gene: TRBJ1-5; D gene: NA; V gene: TRBV18; clone size: once; CDR3 DNA: TGTGCCAGCTCACCGGGCAGCAATAGCAATCAGCCCCAGCATTTT; CDR3 protein: CASSPGSNSNQPQHF
J gene: TRBJ1-6; D gene: NA; V gene: TRBV5-1; clone size: once; CDR3 DNA: TGCGCCAGCAGCTTGCTACCGACATCCATGGTGGCCCTCCACTTT; CDR3 protein: CASSLLPTSMVALHF
J gene: TRBJ2-1; D gene: TRBD1; V gene: TRBV10-3; clone size: NA; CDR3 DNA: TGTGCCATCAGTGAAGCAGGACAGGGGGCTGATGAGCAGTTCTTC; CDR3 protein: CAISEAGQGADEQFF
J gene: TRBJ2-1; D gene: TRBD2; V gene: TRBV11-3; clone size: NA; CDR3 DNA: TGTGCCAGCAGCCTGAGTATAGCGGGATACGCTGAGCAGTTCTTC; CDR3 protein: CASSLSIAGYAEQFF
J gene: TRBJ1-1; D gene: NA; V gene: TRBV6-1; clone size: NA; CDR3 DNA: TGTGCCAGCACCTCGGGCCGTCTGGACTGGGCTTTCTTT; CDR3 protein: CASTSGRLDWAFF
J gene: TRBJ1-3; D gene: TRBD1; V gene: TRBV28; clone size: NA; CDR3 DNA: TGTGCCAGCAGTCCCCCGGGACAGGGCTCTGGAAACACCATATATTTT; CDR3 protein: CASSPPGQGSGNTIYF
J gene: TRBJ1-6; D gene: TRBD1; V gene: TRBV28; clone size: NA; CDR3 DNA: TGTGCCAGCAGGAATCAGGGGGCGGTGTCACCCCTCCACTTT; CDR3 protein: CASRNQGAVSPLHF
J gene: TRBJ2-3; D gene: NA; V gene: TRBV4-2; clone size: NA; CDR3 DNA: TGTGCCAGCAGCCAAGATGGGCCAGATACGCAGTATTTT; CDR3 protein: CASSQDGPDTQYF
J gene: TRBJ1-5; D gene: NA; V gene: TRBV9; clone size: NA; CDR3 DNA: TGTGCCAGCAGGCGGGCAGAGCCCCAGCATTTT; CDR3 protein: CASRRAEPQHF
J gene: TRBJ2-1; D gene: TRBD2; V gene: TRBV30; clone size: NA; CDR3 DNA: TGTGCCTGGAGTGTACGAGCGGGGGGTAGGGATGAGCAGTTCTTC; CDR3 protein: CAWSVRAGGRDEQFF
J gene: TRBJ2-7; D gene: NA; V gene: TRBV10-3; clone size: NA; CDR3 DNA: TGTGCCATCACAAACGAAGGCGGGGCCTACGAGCAGTACTTC; CDR3 protein: CAITNEGGAYEQYF
J gene: TRBJ2-5; D gene: TRBD1; V gene: TRBV7-9; clone size: NA; CDR3 DNA: TGTGCCAGCAGCGCCGGACAGGGGAGGTCGGAGACCCAGTACTTC; CDR3 protein: CASSAGQGRSETQYF
J gene: TRBJ1-1; D gene: NA; V gene: TRBV11-3; clone size: NA; CDR3 DNA: TGTGCCAGCAGCTTAGGAGGGCCGAACACTGAAGCTTTCTTT; CDR3 protein: CASSLGGPNTEAFF
J gene: TRBJ2-5; D gene: TRBD2; V gene: TRBV6-1; clone size: NA; CDR3 DNA: TGTGCCAGCAGTGCCGGTACTAGCGGACAAGAGACCCAGTACTTC; CDR3 protein: CASSAGTSGQETQYF
J gene: TRBJ2-2; D gene: NA; V gene: TRBV30; clone size: NA; CDR3 DNA: TGTGCCTGGTTTCCCTCTTATAACACCGGGGAGCTGTTTTTT; CDR3 protein: CAWFPSYNTGELFF
J gene: TRBJ1-1; D gene: NA; V gene: TRBV4-2; clone size: NA; CDR3 DNA: TGTGCCAGCAGCCAACCAGATAACACTGAAGCTTTCTTT; CDR3 protein: CASSQPDNTEAFF
J gene: TRBJ1-2; D gene: NA; V gene: TRBV11-2; clone size: NA; CDR3 DNA: TGTGCCAGCAGTCAACCGGGGATTTACTATGGCTACACCTTC; CDR3 protein: CASSQPGIYYGYTF
J gene: TRBJ2-1; D gene: NA; V gene: TRBV7-9; clone size: NA; CDR3 DNA: TGTGCCAGCAGCTCCCTCCGCGGGGTCTCCTACAATGAGCAGTTCTTC; CDR3 protein: CASSSLRGVSYNEQFF
J gene: TRBJ1-6; D gene: NA; V gene: TRBV6-5; clone size: NA; CDR3 DNA: TGTGCCAGTAGGGGCTCGGGAGGATATAATTCACCCCTCCACTTT; CDR3 protein: CASRGSGGYNSPLHF
J gene: TRBJ1-6; D gene: NA; V gene: TRBV5-1; clone size: once; CDR3 DNA: TGCGCCAGCAGCGCGCGGACAGCTAATAATTCACCCCTCCACTTT; CDR3 protein: CASSARTANNSPLHF
J gene: TRBJ1-1; D gene: TRBD1; V gene: TRBV19; clone size: NA; CDR3 DNA: TGTGCCAGTAACTGGGACAGCATGAACACTGAAGCTTTCTTT; CDR3 protein: CASNWDSMNTEAFF
J gene: TRBJ2-1; D gene: NA; V gene: TRBV2; clone size: NA; CDR3 DNA: TGTGCCCTTATTCCCGACTCGCGAGTCCATGAGCAGTTCTTC; CDR3 protein: CALIPDSRVHEQFF
J gene: TRBJ1-1; D gene: NA; V gene: TRBV27; clone size: NA; CDR3 DNA: TGTGCCAGCAGTGCGATAGGAGGGAGGAAGACCACTGAAGCTTTCTTT; CDR3 protein: CASSAIGGRKTTEAFF
J gene: TRBJ1-5; D gene: NA; V gene: TRBV18; clone size: once; CDR3 DNA: TGTGCCAGCTCACAGGGGGATAGCAATCAGCCCCAGCATTTT; CDR3 protein: CASSQGDSNQPQHF
J gene: TRBJ2-1; D gene: TRBD2; V gene: TRBV5-1; clone size: NA; CDR3 DNA: TGCGCCAGCAGTTTGGGGTTAGCGGGGGGCGCCGTTTACAATGAGCAGTTCTTC; CDR3 protein: CASSLGLAGGAVYNEQFF
J gene: TRBJ2-5; D gene: TRBD2; V gene: TRBV30; clone size: NA; CDR3 DNA: TGTGCCTGGAACGGGGGGGGGCGGGAGACCCAGTACTTC; CDR3 protein: CAWNGGGRETQYF
J gene: TRBJ2-5; D gene: TRBD2; V gene: TRBV7-2; clone size: NA; CDR3 DNA: TGTGCCAGCAGCCCCTTAGCGGGGCAGTGGGAGACCCAGTACTTC; CDR3 protein: CASSPLAGQWETQYF
J gene: TRBJ2-5; D gene: NA; V gene: TRBV6-4; clone size: few; CDR3 DNA: TGTGCCAGCAGTCCTGGGGGACTCCAGGAGACCCAGTACTTC; CDR3 protein: CASSPGGLQETQYF
J gene: TRBJ1-1; D gene: NA; V gene: TRBV7-9; clone size: few; CDR3 DNA: TGTGCCAGCAGCTCCCAGAACACTGAAGCTTTCTTT; CDR3 protein: CASSSQNTEAFF
J gene: TRBJ1-1; D gene: NA; V gene: TRBV29-1; clone size: NA; CDR3 DNA: TGCAGCGTCCCTGTGGTTACGGGGGACACTGAAGCTTTCTTT; CDR3 protein: CSVPVVTGDTEAFF
J gene: TRBJ1-3; D gene: TRBD1; V gene: TRBV30; clone size: NA; CDR3 DNA: TGTGCCTGGGTCAGCCGGCAGGGGGAAGGAAACACCATATATTTT; CDR3 protein: CAWVSRQGEGNTIYF